What follows are 18 T cell receptor beta chains derived from one specimen sequenced in a study of cytomegalovirus exposure and HLA in healthy donors. Use of 60 Vbeta and 13 Jbeta primers characterized the PCR. The repertoire was sequenced with immunoSEQ multiplex PCR; TCRdb's copy has only in-frame clones and lacks some. The table includes roughly 150,000 clones, more than 75% detected once. The source material was PBMCs. The source is a woman aged 40-49 years in good health and CMV-seronegative.

V gene TRBV5-4 combines with J gene TRBJ2-5; D call uncertain. The germline V and J ends were trimmed by 0 bases and 4 bases, with 10 bases remaining between them. Germline lookup yields CDR1 SGHNT and CDR2 YYREEE (reference sequence). The CDR3 consists of 14 residues. The CDR3 DNA is TGTGCCAGCAGCTTGGTTTCTGGCGGAGAGACCCAGTACTTC. Translation: CASSLVSGGETQYF. Filled out from reference TRBV5-4 and TRBJ2-5, the complete variable domain reads ETGVTQSPTHLIKTRGQQVTLRCSSQSGHNTVSWYQQALGQGPQFIFQYYREEENGRGNFPPRFSGLQFPNYSSELNVNALELDDSALYLCASSLVSGGETQYFGPGTRLLVL.

The chain uses TRBV6-5 and TRBJ1-6; D is undetermined. CDR3 length: 14 amino acids. V lost 6 bases, J lost 1 base, and 7 bases lay in between. Germline CDR1 and CDR2: MNHEY and SVGAGI. The CDR3 loop reads CASSRGSYNSPLHF. Here the CDR3 DNA reads TGTGCCAGCAGCCGGGGTTCCTATAATTCACCCCTCCACTTT.

V usage is TRBV5-4 and J usage is TRBJ2-5, with 7 bases fitting TRBD2. The length of the CDR3 is 16 residues. Germline assignment: CDR1 SGHNT and CDR2 YYREEE (reference sequence). V shed 5 bases and J 2 bases; nucleotides not matched to a gene: 12. CDR3 in DNA: TGTGCCAGCAGGGTGGGGACGATAGCGGGTCAAGAGACCCAGTACTTC. As protein: CASRVGTIAGQETQYF.

The sample holds a few counts of this clone. The chain is built from TRBV29-1 and TRBJ2-3; D gene uncertain. The V and J ends lost 4 bases and 2 bases respectively, with 4 bases between them. This CDR3 has 11 residues. Germline V CDR1 and CDR2: SQVTM, ANQGSEA. Written as DNA, the CDR3 is TGCAGCGTTGTATACACAGATACGCAGTATTTT. Translated, it gives CSVVYTDTQYF.

V is TRBV19 and J is TRBJ1-1, with 8 positions matching TRBD1. Trimming removed 0 bases from V and 6 bases from J; junction bases left unmatched: 9. This CDR3 comprises 16 residues. Per the germline V gene, CDR1 is LNHDA and CDR2 is SQIVND (reference sequence). The CDR3 loop reads CASSIDLQGAIPEAFF. The CDR3 region has the DNA TGTGCCAGTAGTATAGATCTGCAGGGGGCGATCCCTGAAGCTTTCTTT. The variable domain in full, completed from reference TRBV19 and TRBJ1-1, reads DGGITQSPKYLFRKEGQNVTLSCEQNLNHDAMYWYRQDPGQGLRLIYYSQIVNDFQKGDIAEGYSVSREKKESFPLTVTSAQKNPTAFYLCASSIDLQGAIPEAFFGQGTRLTVV.

The table lists this clone with a few counts. The chain couples TRBV27 to TRBJ1-6; D is possibly TRBD1 (5 bases). The CDR3 length is 13 residues. V lost 11 bases, J lost 1 base, and 9 bases lay in between. Germline CDR1 reads MNHEY; CDR2 reads SMNVEV (reference sequence). The CDR3 nucleotides are TGTGCCGCAGGGTTTTCCTATAATTCACCCCTCCACTTT. Protein: CAAGFSYNSPLHF.

The V gene is TRBV4-1, the J gene TRBJ2-7; a possible D gene is TRBD1 (7 bases). Trimming removed 6 bases from V and 2 bases from J, with 20 bases in between. The CDR3 is made up of 16 amino acids. Germline V CDR1 and CDR2: MGHRA, YSYEKL. The CDR3, as DNA: TGCGCCAGCAGGCGAGCAGGGGGGACACAACCCTACGAGCAGTACTTC. It specifies CASRRAGGTQPYEQYF.

This clone was observed once. The CDR3 nucleotides are TGTGCCAGCAGCCCCGCGGCAGGGGTAAACGAGCAGTACTTC. Amino acids: CASSPAAGVNEQYF. The genes are TRBV28 and TRBJ2-7; tentatively, D is TRBD1 (6 bases). CDR1 is MDHEN, CDR2 SYDVKM, per germline. Between the trimmed V and J ends, which lost 6 bases and 5 bases, there was a span of 17 bases. The CDR3 loop spans 14 amino acids.

This chain joins TRBV7-2 and TRBJ2-5; the match to TRBD2 covers 7 bases. The trim removed 1 base at V and 5 bases at J, leaving 7 bases unmatched. In germline, CDR1 is SGHTA, CDR2 FQGNSA. The CDR3 contains 15 residues. CDR3 sequence: CASSLDGGSSETQYF. For the CDR3, the DNA is TGTGCCAGCAGCTTAGACGGCGGGAGTAGCGAGACCCAGTACTTC.

Only one count was recorded for this clone. CDR3: CASSSPSPGQGNEQYF. The CDR3 DNA is TGTGCCAGCAGTTCACCAAGTCCGGGACAGGGGAACGAGCAGTACTTC. The gene calls are TRBV28 and TRBJ2-7; TRBD1 matches 10 bases. The CDR3 consists of 16 residues. The V gene end was trimmed by 4 bases and the J gene end by 5 bases; junction bases not matched to a gene: 11. Germline CDR1 and CDR2: MDHEN and SYDVKM.

The rearrangement uses TRBV28 and TRBJ1-2; D not resolved. The CDR3 spans 16 residues. CDR1 is MDHEN, CDR2 SYDVKM, per germline. Trimming took 7 bases from V and 0 from J, leaving 18 bases between them. In DNA, the CDR3 is TGTGCCAGCACCAACGGAGGAGCCTTAGCTAACTATGGCTACACCTTC. Translation: CASTNGGALANYGYTF.

The chain joins TRBV7-9 to TRBJ1-5; 7 positions agree with TRBD1. The CDR3 runs to 14 residues. Germline CDR1 SEHNR, CDR2 FQNEAQ (reference sequence). Germline trimming cut 5 bases from V and 5 bases from J; bases unmatched to any gene: 6. The CDR3 region is CASSPGQADQPQHF. The CDR3 bases are TGTGCCAGCAGCCCAGGACAGGCCGATCAGCCCCAGCATTTT.

This sequence joins TRBV11-3 and TRBJ2-1; 9 bases match TRBD2. This CDR3 has 16 residues. Trimming cost V 0 bases and J 6 bases; bases outside gene matches: 6. In germline, CDR1 is SGHNT, CDR2 YENEEA. The CDR3 loop reads CASSLESAGGPNEQFF. In DNA form, the CDR3 reads TGTGCCAGCAGCTTAGAGTCGGCGGGAGGGCCCAATGAGCAGTTCTTC.

The chain recombines TRBV2 with TRBJ1-1; 9 positions agree with TRBD1. Per the germline V gene, CDR1 is SNHLY and CDR2 is FYNNEI. The J segment lost 0 bases and the V segment lost 10 bases, leaving 9 bases of the junction unmatched. The CDR3 runs to 15 residues. The CDR3 coding sequence is TGTGCCACTATCGGGACAGGGTTTATGAACACTGAAGCTTTCTTT. Translating gives CATIGTGFMNTEAFF.

A single count supports this clone. The V gene is TRBV9, the J gene TRBJ2-3, with 7 bases that match TRBD2. The CDR3 runs to 17 residues. The V and J ends lost 3 bases and 0 bases, in that order; junction bases with no gene match: 10. The germline gives CDR1 SGDLS, CDR2 YYNGEE. CDR3 amino acids: CASSAYSTSDSTDTQYF. The CDR3 nucleotides read TGTGCCAGCAGCGCCTATTCCACTAGCGATAGCACAGATACGCAGTATTTT.

The rearrangement links TRBV6-5 to TRBJ2-7; no definite D call. In germline, CDR1 is MNHEY, CDR2 SVGAGI. The CDR3 consists of 14 residues. Trimming took off 2 bases at V and 3 bases at J, with 11 bases between the two ends. CDR3 DNA: TGTGCCAGCAGTTACCGAAGCTTCGGCTACGAGCAGTACTTC. Its protein is CASSYRSFGYEQYF.

The sample holds one count of this clone. The chain has TRBV28 and TRBJ2-7; possible D gene TRBD1, 5 bases. This CDR3 is 14 amino acids long. Germline V gene sequence: CDR1 MDHEN, CDR2 SYDVKM. Trimming removed 4 bases at V and 7 bases at J, with 17 bases between. The CDR3, as DNA: TGTGCCAGCAGTTATTCAGGGAATATTCTAGAGCAGTACTTC. Amino acids: CASSYSGNILEQYF.

Here the CDR3 DNA reads TGTGCTAGTGGTTCCGGGACAGGGGAAAGTAATGAGCAGTTCTTC. This encodes CASGSGTGESNEQFF. The J gene is TRBJ2-1, the V gene TRBV12-5; 10 bases align to TRBD1. The J segment lost 7 bases and the V segment lost 4 bases, leaving 7 bases of the junction unmatched. This CDR3 is built from 15 residues. Germline-derived CDR1 and CDR2 are LGHNT and FRNRAP.